Following are 31 T cell receptor beta chains from one sample sequenced in a study of shared clonotypes between healthy human individuals. Profiling relied on immunoSEQ multiplex PCR, and the TCRdb table lists in-frame clones only, not all of them. The repertoire has 1,100,000 or so clones, about 84% of them found once; the top ten carry roughly 0.56%. The sample consisted of memory CD4+ T cells from PBMCs. This sample's subset: CD45RA-negative fraction. Receptor source: a man between 18 and 35 years old in good health. Some clones in this sample may be carry-over from other donors' samples.

This chain connects TRBV27 to TRBJ1-1, with 7 bases that match TRBD1. CDR1 is MNHEY and CDR2 is SMNVEV in the germline V gene (reference sequence). The junction had 7 bases not matched to a gene; V was cut back by 6 bases and J by 6 bases. CDR3 length: 13 amino acids. The CDR3: CASRLRDRPEAFF. CDR3 nucleotides: TGTGCCAGCAGGCTTAGGGACAGACCTGAAGCTTTCTTT.

The chain recombines TRBV10-3 with TRBJ1-3; 7 bases line up with TRBD1. J lost 2 bases, V lost 7 bases, and 2 bases had no gene match. From germline, CDR1 is ENHRY and CDR2 SYGVKD. The CDR3 has 13 residues. CDR3 residues: CAITTGPGNTIYF. CDR3 sequence (DNA): TGTGCCATCACGACAGGGCCTGGAAACACCATATATTTT.

The count of this clone is one. V is TRBV7-2 and J is TRBJ2-3; no clear D. The CDR3 is made up of 12 amino acids. Between the trimmed V and J ends, which lost 2 bases and 10 bases, there was a span of 10 bases. The V gene's germline CDR1 is SGHTA and CDR2 FQGNSA. The CDR3 protein is CASSLLELSQYF. DNA of the CDR3: TGTGCCAGCAGCTTACTGGAACTATCGCAGTATTTT.

This clone was seen more than once but under ten times. V is TRBV4-1 and J is TRBJ2-1; a weak D match, TRBD2 (6 bases). The CDR3 length is 14 residues. V gave up 2 bases and J gave up 5 bases, with 10 bases separating them. CDR1 is MGHRA, CDR2 YSYEKL, per germline. DNA for the CDR3: TGCGCCAGCAGCCAACCGGGACTGAACAATGAGCAGTTCTTC. Its translation: CASSQPGLNNEQFF.

The CDR3 nucleotides are TGTGCCAGCAGCTTGGGTCCAATTCAGGGGACCTACGAGCAGTACTTC. It yields the protein CASSLGPIQGTYEQYF. V usage is TRBV5-6 and J usage is TRBJ2-7; maybe TRBD1 (6 bases). Germline values: CDR1 SGHDT, CDR2 YYEEEE. The CDR3 sequence is 16 residues long. Trimming removed 0 bases from V and 2 bases from J, with 15 bases in between.

This clone was detected a few times. V gene TRBV2 combines with J gene TRBJ1-1; D is undetermined. The CDR3 has 11 amino acids. The germline V gene encodes CDR1 SNHLY and CDR2 FYNNEI. Between the trimmed V and J ends, which lost 1 base and 11 bases, there was a span of 8 bases. Here the CDR3 DNA reads TGTGCCAGCAGTGAAGAAGGGCTTGCTTTCTTT. This gives the protein CASSEEGLAFF. The full variable domain, completed using reference TRBV2 and TRBJ1-1, is EPEVTQTPSHQVTQMGQEVILRCVPISNHLYFYWYRQILGQKVEFLVSFYNNEISEKSEIFDDQFSVERPDGSNFTLKIRSTKLEDSAMYFCASSEEGLAFFGQGTRLTVV.

The V gene is TRBV28, the J gene TRBJ2-7; 8 positions agree with TRBD2. The junction had 15 bases not matched to a gene; V was cut back by 3 bases and J by 2 bases. CDR1 and CDR2 (germline): MDHEN, SYDVKM. The CDR3 sequence is 18 residues long. CDR3 in DNA: TGTGCCAGCAGTTTGGGGAACCTTTTCGGGAGGGCTCCCTACGAGCAGTACTTC. Its translation: CASSLGNLFGRAPYEQYF. Full variable domain (outside the CDR3, taken from reference TRBV28 and TRBJ2-7): DVKVTQSSRYLVKRTGEKVFLECVQDMDHENMFWYRQDPGLGLRLIYFSYDVKMKEKGDIPEGYSVSREKKERFSLILESASTNQTSMYLCASSLGNLFGRAPYEQYFGPGTRLTVT.

This clone was seen a single time. The chain combines TRBV28 with TRBJ1-3; no definite D call. V shed 3 bases and J shed 4 bases, with 13 bases lying between them. Germline loops: CDR1 MDHEN, CDR2 SYDVKM. The CDR3 covers 15 residues. As DNA, the CDR3 is TGTGCCAGCAGTTTGCCGAGGGTAACGGGAAACACCATATATTTT. This gives the protein CASSLPRVTGNTIYF.

The rearrangement joins TRBV15 to TRBJ2-7, with 13 positions matching TRBD2. Germline V lookup: CDR1 LNHNV, CDR2 YYDKDF (reference sequence). The CDR3 length is 17 residues. The V and J ends lost 0 bases and 5 bases, in that order; junction bases with no gene match: 7. The CDR3 nucleotides read TGTGCCACCAGCAGAGAAGAGGGACTAGCGGGGTTCCACGAGCAGTACTTC. Translating gives CATSREEGLAGFHEQYF.

This chain connects TRBV6-5 to TRBJ1-2, with a possible D match to TRBD1 (6 bases). The CDR3 runs to 15 residues. Trimming stripped 1 base from V and 2 bases from J, with 11 bases between. The germline gives CDR1 MNHEY, CDR2 SVGAGI. The CDR3 protein is CASSYLTGDNYGYTF. The CDR3 DNA is TGTGCCAGCAGTTACTTGACAGGAGACAACTATGGCTACACCTTC.

The chain has TRBV7-8 and TRBJ2-1; maybe TRBD1 (6 bases). Between the trimmed V and J ends, which lost 3 bases and 8 bases, there was a span of 20 bases. Germline V gene data show CDR1 as SGHVS and CDR2 as FQNEAQ. The length of the CDR3 is 16 residues. Here the CDR3 reads CASSFSGTPEAHEQFF. The CDR3 DNA is TGTGCCAGCAGCTTTTCCGGGACACCCGAGGCCCATGAGCAGTTCTTC.

V gene TRBV30 combines with J gene TRBJ1-1; 7 bases are shared with TRBD1. Germline lookup yields CDR1 GTSNPN and CDR2 SVGIG (reference sequence). This CDR3 contains 12 residues. The junction had 5 bases not matched to a gene; V was cut back by 6 bases and J by 4 bases. This CDR3 is CACGPGGTEAFF. The DNA of the CDR3 is TGTGCCTGCGGTCCAGGGGGCACTGAAGCTTTCTTT.

Of note for this clone: At one of its ends the junction is not consistent with the germline gene, which may arise from a read error. The V gene is TRBV6-1, the J gene TRBJ1-2, with a possible D match to TRBD1 (5 bases). The CDR3 covers 10 residues. The germline V gene encodes CDR1 MNHNS and CDR2 SASEGT. The CDR3 spells CASSEGRNLF. In DNA, the CDR3 is TGTGCCAGCAGTGAGGGACGGAACCTTTTT.

V usage is TRBV7-2 and J usage is TRBJ1-3; D is unclear. Between the trimmed V and J ends, which lost 1 base and 0 bases, there was a span of 13 bases. Germline assignment: CDR1 SGHTA and CDR2 FQGNSA. The CDR3 covers 17 residues. The CDR3 loop reads CASSLVGELSSGNTIYF. The CDR3 DNA reads as TGTGCCAGCAGCTTAGTTGGGGAACTCAGCTCTGGAAACACCATATATTTT.

This clone has only a few counts. The V and J genes are TRBV7-9 and TRBJ1-5, with TRBD1 matching over 9 bases. The CDR3 runs 15 residues. Trimming removed 5 bases from V and 4 bases from J; junction bases left unmatched: 6. Germline-derived CDR1 and CDR2 are SEHNR and FQNEAQ (reference sequence). This CDR3 reads CASSPPTGGNQPQHF. CDR3 sequence (DNA): TGTGCCAGCAGCCCACCGACAGGGGGAAATCAGCCCCAGCATTTT.

V and J are TRBV30 and TRBJ1-5; no reliable D call. Trimming shortened V by 2 bases and J by 0 bases, and 8 bases separated the two germline ends. Germline loops: CDR1 GTSNPN, CDR2 SVGIG (reference sequence). CDR3 size: 14 residues. CDR3 sequence reads: CAWSRPDSNQPQHF. In nucleotides, the CDR3 is TGTGCCTGGAGTCGCCCTGATAGCAATCAGCCCCAGCATTTT.

This chain uses TRBV5-1 with TRBJ1-3; D is perhaps TRBD1 (5 bases). The CDR3 is 16 amino acids. Looked up from germline, CDR1 is SGHRS and CDR2 is YFSETQ. V was shortened by 0 bases and J by 4 bases, with 14 bases between the two germline ends. The CDR3 DNA sequence: TGCGCCAGCAGCTTGGGACCGTCAGGGACCGGAAACACCATATATTTT. Translated, it gives CASSLGPSGTGNTIYF.

This chain connects TRBV2 to TRBJ1-4; tentatively, D is TRBD1 (5 bases). V was clipped by 6 bases and J by 5 bases, with 16 bases between them. The CDR3 sequence is 15 residues long. The V gene's germline CDR1 is SNHLY and CDR2 FYNNEI. The CDR3 sequence is CASRGVRRKNEKLFF. The CDR3 DNA reads as TGTGCCAGCAGGGGGGTCAGGAGAAAGAATGAAAAACTGTTTTTT.

The chain carries TRBV7-2 and TRBJ1-1; 7 bases align to TRBD1. This CDR3 is 16 amino acids long. Germline-derived CDR1 and CDR2 are SGHTA and FQGNSA. V dropped 5 bases and J dropped 0; count of bases not matched to a gene: 9. CDR3 nucleotide sequence: TGTGCCAGCAGCCCCCGGACAGGTACTTTGAACACTGAAGCTTTCTTT. Translation gives CASSPRTGTLNTEAFF.

This chain connects TRBV5-1 to TRBJ2-6, with D uncertain. Germline CDR1 and CDR2: SGHRS and YFSETQ. The germline V and J ends were trimmed by 6 bases and 0 bases, with 7 bases remaining between them. The CDR3 sequence is 14 residues long. The CDR3 protein is CASNLDSGANVLTF. The CDR3 region has the DNA TGCGCCAGCAACCTTGACTCTGGGGCCAACGTCCTGACTTTC.

The CDR3 spells CASSESGTGGNYGYTF. The DNA for the CDR3 is TGTGCCAGCAGTGAATCGGGGACAGGGGGCAACTATGGCTACACCTTC. The gene calls are TRBV25-1 and TRBJ1-2; 12 positions agree with TRBD1. The trim removed 1 base at V and 2 bases at J, leaving 2 bases unmatched. Per the germline V gene, CDR1 is MGHDK and CDR2 is SYGVNS. The length of the CDR3 is 16 residues.

This clone was found many times. The rearrangement uses TRBV19 and TRBJ2-1, with 13 positions matching TRBD2. Germline CDR1 LNHDA, CDR2 SQIVND (reference sequence). The CDR3 loop spans 16 amino acids. V shed 5 bases, J shed 7 bases, and the junction held 8 bases outside the gene matches. The CDR3 nucleotides read TGTGCCAGTAGTGTCGGACTAGCGGGAGTGAAAAATGAGCAGTTCTTC. This codes for CASSVGLAGVKNEQFF. Supplemented by reference TRBV19 and TRBJ2-1, the full variable domain reads DGGITQSPKYLFRKEGQNVTLSCEQNLNHDAMYWYRQDPGQGLRLIYYSQIVNDFQKGDIAEGYSVSREKKESFPLTVTSAQKNPTAFYLCASSVGLAGVKNEQFFGPGTRLTVL.

The V and J genes are TRBV14 and TRBJ1-2; possibly TRBD1 for D (5 bases). The CDR3 loop spans 15 amino acids. CDR1 is SGHDN, CDR2 FVKESK, per germline. V was pared by 1 base and J by 5 bases, with 14 bases between. CDR3 DNA sequence: TGTGCCAGCAGCCAAGGACTGGGGACTTCTTATGGCTACACCTTC. This gives the protein CASSQGLGTSYGYTF.

This clone was counted between two and nine times. The chain combines TRBV7-3 with TRBJ2-5, with TRBD1 identical over 10 bases. Trimming took 7 bases from V and 3 from J; bases not matched to a gene: 17. Germline V CDR1 and CDR2: SGHTA, FQGTGA. The CDR3 covers 18 residues. In DNA form, the CDR3 reads TGTGCCAGCACCGGGGAGGAGGGACAGGGGTATGGGGAAGAGACCCAGTACTTC. Encoded protein: CASTGEEGQGYGEETQYF.

The chain joins TRBV7-2 to TRBJ1-1, with 7 bases that match TRBD1. Trimming cost V 5 bases and J 5 bases; bases outside gene matches: 5. CDR1 and CDR2 from the germline V gene are SGHTA and FQGNSA. This CDR3 has 13 amino acids. CDR3 protein: CASSGQEGTEAFF. The DNA for the CDR3 is TGTGCCAGCAGCGGACAGGAGGGGACTGAAGCTTTCTTT.

V gene TRBV28 combines with J gene TRBJ1-1; D is perhaps TRBD1 (5 bases). CDR1 MDHEN and CDR2 SYDVKM come from the germline V gene. V lost 11 bases and J lost 10, with 17 bases in between. This CDR3 spans 11 amino acids. The CDR3 sequence: CAVRGPPPAFF. CDR3 bases: TGTGCCGTGAGGGGCCCACCGCCAGCTTTCTTT. Full variable domain (missing parts from reference TRBV28 and TRBJ1-1): DVKVTQSSRYLVKRTGEKVFLECVQDMDHENMFWYRQDPGLGLRLIYFSYDVKMKEKGDIPEGYSVSREKKERFSLILESASTNQTSMYLCAVRGPPPAFFGQGTRLTVV.

The chain carries TRBV5-4 and TRBJ1-1, with D unresolved. The germline CDR1 and CDR2 sequences are SGHNT and YYREEE (reference sequence). V was pared by 4 bases and J by 1 base, with 11 bases between. The CDR3 has 14 residues. CDR3 sequence (DNA): TGTGCCAGCAGCCCTGCGGGCAGGAACACTGAAGCTTTCTTT. Its translation: CASSPAGRNTEAFF.

V is TRBV18 and J is TRBJ2-1; D uncertain. The CDR3 contains 16 residues. CDR1 and CDR2 from the germline V gene are KGHSH and LQKENI. V was cut by 3 bases and J by 0 bases, with 12 bases left in between. The CDR3 bases are TGTGCCAGCTCACCTATACCGATCTTCTCCTACAATGAGCAGTTCTTC. Amino acids: CASSPIPIFSYNEQFF. The full variable domain, in which reference TRBV18 and TRBJ2-1 provide the parts outside the CDR3, is NAGVMQNPRHLVRRRGQEARLRCSPMKGHSHVYWYRQLPEEGLKFMVYLQKENIIDESGMPKERFSAEFPKEGPSILRIQQVVRGDSAAYFCASSPIPIFSYNEQFFGPGTRLTVL.

This clone was found a few times. The chain uses TRBV21-1 and TRBJ1-2. TRBV21-1 is annotated as a pseudogene. The CDR3 loop spans 18 amino acids. The CDR3 here is CASSKRWQGPGQGEGYTF. DNA for the CDR3: TGTGCCAGCAGCAAACGTTGGCAGGGCCCGGGCCAAGGGGAGGGCTACACCTTC.

The chain employs TRBV7-2 and TRBJ2-3; the D gene is possibly TRBD1 (5 bases). The germline V gene encodes CDR1 SGHTA and CDR2 FQGNSA. Trimming removed 5 bases from V and 2 bases from J, with 8 bases in between. The CDR3 runs to 13 residues. The CDR3 DNA reads TGTGCCAGCAGCCCACAGGTCACAGATACGCAGTATTTT. Amino acids: CASSPQVTDTQYF.

This chain joins TRBV6-5 and TRBJ2-1, with a tentative D call TRBD2 (5 bases). The CDR3 runs to 15 residues. Germline assignment: CDR1 MNHEY and CDR2 SVGAGI. V was shortened by 5 bases and J by 5 bases, with 16 bases between the two germline ends. CDR3 in amino acids: CASSLLGIGNNEQFF. DNA for the CDR3: TGTGCCAGCAGTCTGCTCGGGATTGGAAACAATGAGCAGTTCTTC.